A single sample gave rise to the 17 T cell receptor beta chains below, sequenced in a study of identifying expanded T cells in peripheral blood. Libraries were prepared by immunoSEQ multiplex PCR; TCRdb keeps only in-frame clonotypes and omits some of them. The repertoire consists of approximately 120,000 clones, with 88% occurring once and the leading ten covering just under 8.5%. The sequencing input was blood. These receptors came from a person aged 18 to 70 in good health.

The CDR3, as DNA: TGTGCCAGCAGCGAAGCGGGGGGGCGTAATACGCAGTATTTT. Protein sequence: CASSEAGGRNTQYF. The chain links TRBV6-5 to TRBJ2-3, with TRBD2 matching over 10 bases. Germline V gene data show CDR1 as MNHEY and CDR2 as SVGAGI. The J segment lost 7 bases and the V segment lost 6 bases, leaving 7 bases of the junction unmatched. CDR3 length equals 14 residues.

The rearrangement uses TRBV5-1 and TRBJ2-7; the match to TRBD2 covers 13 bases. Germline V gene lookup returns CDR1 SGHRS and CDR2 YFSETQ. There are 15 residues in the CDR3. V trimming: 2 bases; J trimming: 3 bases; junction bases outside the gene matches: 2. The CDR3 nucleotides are TGCGCCAGCAGCTTCGGACTAGCGGGAGACTACGAGCAGTACTTC. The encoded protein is CASSFGLAGDYEQYF.

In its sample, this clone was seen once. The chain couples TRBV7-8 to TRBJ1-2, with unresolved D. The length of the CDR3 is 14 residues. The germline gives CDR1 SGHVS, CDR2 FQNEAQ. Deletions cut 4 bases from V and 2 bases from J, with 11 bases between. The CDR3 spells CASSSTEANYGYTF. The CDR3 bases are TGTGCCAGCAGCTCTACGGAGGCCAACTATGGCTACACCTTC.

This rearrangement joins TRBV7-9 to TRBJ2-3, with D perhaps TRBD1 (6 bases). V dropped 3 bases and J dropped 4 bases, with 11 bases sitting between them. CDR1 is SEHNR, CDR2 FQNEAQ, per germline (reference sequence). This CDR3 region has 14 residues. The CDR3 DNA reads TGTGCCAGCAGCTTCATCAGGGGAGCAGATACGCAGTATTTT. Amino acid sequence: CASSFIRGADTQYF.

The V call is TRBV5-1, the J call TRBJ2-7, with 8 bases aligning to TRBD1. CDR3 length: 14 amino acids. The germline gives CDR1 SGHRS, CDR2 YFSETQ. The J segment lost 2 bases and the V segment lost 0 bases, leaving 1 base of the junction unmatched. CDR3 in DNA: TGCGCCAGCAGCTTGGGACAGGGGCCCTACGAGCAGTACTTC. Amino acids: CASSLGQGPYEQYF.

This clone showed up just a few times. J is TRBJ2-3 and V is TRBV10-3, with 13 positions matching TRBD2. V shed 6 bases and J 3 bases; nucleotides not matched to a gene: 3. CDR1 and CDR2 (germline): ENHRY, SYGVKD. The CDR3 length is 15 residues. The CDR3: CAISRGLAGTDTQYF. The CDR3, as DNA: TGTGCCATCAGCCGGGGACTAGCGGGGACAGATACGCAGTATTTT.

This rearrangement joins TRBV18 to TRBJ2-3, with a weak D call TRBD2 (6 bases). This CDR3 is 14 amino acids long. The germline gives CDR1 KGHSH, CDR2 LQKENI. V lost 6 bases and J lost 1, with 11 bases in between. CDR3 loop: CASSQGLRTDTQYF. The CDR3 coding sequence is TGTGCCAGCTCCCAGGGACTGCGCACAGATACGCAGTATTTT.

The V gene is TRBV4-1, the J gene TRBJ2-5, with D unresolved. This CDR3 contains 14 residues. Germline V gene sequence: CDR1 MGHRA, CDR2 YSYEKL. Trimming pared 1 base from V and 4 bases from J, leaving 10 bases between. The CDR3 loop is CASSQAPSGETQYF. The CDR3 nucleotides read TGCGCCAGCAGCCAAGCTCCATCTGGAGAGACCCAGTACTTC.

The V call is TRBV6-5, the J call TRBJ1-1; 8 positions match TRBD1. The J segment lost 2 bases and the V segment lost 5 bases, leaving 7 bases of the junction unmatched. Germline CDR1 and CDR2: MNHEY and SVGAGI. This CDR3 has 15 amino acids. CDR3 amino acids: CASSARQGINTEAFF. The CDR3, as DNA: TGTGCCAGCAGTGCACGACAGGGGATCAACACTGAAGCTTTCTTT.

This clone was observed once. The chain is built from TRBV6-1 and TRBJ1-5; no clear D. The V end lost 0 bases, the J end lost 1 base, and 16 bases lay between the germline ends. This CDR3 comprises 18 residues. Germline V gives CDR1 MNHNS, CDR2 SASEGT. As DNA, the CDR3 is TGTGCCAGCAGTGAAGCGACTCTTTGGCCAAGCAGCAATCAGCCCCAGCATTTT. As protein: CASSEATLWPSSNQPQHF.

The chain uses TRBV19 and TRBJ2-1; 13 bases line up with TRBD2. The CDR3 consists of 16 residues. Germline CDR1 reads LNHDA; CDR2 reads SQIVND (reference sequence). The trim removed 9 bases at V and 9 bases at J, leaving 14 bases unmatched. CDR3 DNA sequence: TGTGCCAGCAGAGATACCGGGACTAGCGGGAACCCTGAGCAGTTCTTC. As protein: CASRDTGTSGNPEQFF.

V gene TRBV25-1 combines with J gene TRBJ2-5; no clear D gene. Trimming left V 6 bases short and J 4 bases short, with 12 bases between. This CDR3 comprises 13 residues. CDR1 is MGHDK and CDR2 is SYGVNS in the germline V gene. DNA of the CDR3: TGTGCCAGCAGCCCGCGAGGCCCAGAGACCCAGTACTTC. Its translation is CASSPRGPETQYF.

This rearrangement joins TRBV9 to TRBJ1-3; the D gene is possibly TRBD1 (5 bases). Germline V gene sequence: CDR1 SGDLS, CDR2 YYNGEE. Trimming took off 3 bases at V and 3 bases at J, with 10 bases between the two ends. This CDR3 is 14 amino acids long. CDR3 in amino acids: CASSGPGLGNTIYF. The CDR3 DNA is TGTGCCAGCAGCGGTCCGGGGCTTGGAAACACCATATATTTT.

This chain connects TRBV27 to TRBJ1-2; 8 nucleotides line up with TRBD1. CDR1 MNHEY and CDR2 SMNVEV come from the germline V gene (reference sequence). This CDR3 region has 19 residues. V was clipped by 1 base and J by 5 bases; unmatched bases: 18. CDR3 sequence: CASSLLGRGQGTATYGYTF. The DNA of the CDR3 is TGTGCCAGCAGTTTATTGGGCAGGGGGCAAGGGACAGCGACTTATGGCTACACCTTC.

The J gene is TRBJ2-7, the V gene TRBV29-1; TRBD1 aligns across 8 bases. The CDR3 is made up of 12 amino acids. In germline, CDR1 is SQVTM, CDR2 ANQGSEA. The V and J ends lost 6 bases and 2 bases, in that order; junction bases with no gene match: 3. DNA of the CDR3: TGCAGCGTCGCACAGGGGGCCTACGAGCAGTACTTC. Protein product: CSVAQGAYEQYF.

The DNA for the CDR3 is TGTGCCAGCTCACCCCAAGGGTCCTCCTACGAGCAGTACTTC. Its translation: CASSPQGSSYEQYF. The chain is built from TRBV18 and TRBJ2-7; D call uncertain. Per the germline V gene, CDR1 is KGHSH and CDR2 is LQKENI. This CDR3 has 14 amino acids. V shed 3 bases and J shed 0 bases, with 9 bases lying between them. Together with reference TRBV18 and TRBJ2-7, the CDR3 gives the full variable domain: NAGVMQNPRHLVRRRGQEARLRCSPMKGHSHVYWYRQLPEEGLKFMVYLQKENIIDESGMPKERFSAEFPKEGPSILRIQQVVRGDSAAYFCASSPQGSSYEQYFGPGTRLTVT.

Here the CDR3 reads CASSPEGQGRQPQHF. The CDR3 DNA reads as TGTGCCAGCAGTCCTGAGGGACAGGGCCGACAGCCCCAGCATTTT. This chain connects TRBV6-5 to TRBJ1-5, with 9 nucleotides matching TRBD1. V was clipped by 5 bases and J by 7 bases; unmatched bases: 9. This CDR3 comprises 15 residues. Germline CDR1 reads MNHEY; CDR2 reads SVGAGI.